This is a list of T cell receptor beta chains from one sample in a study of early T cells in non-severe SARS-CoV-2 infection. From the 5' RACE reads, TCRdb called clonotypes with MiXCR, one entry per CDR3 protein. Counted here are tens of thousands of distinct CDR3 sequences, approximately 5% occurring once; the ten biggest clones make up under 8%. Sequencing used whole blood, obtained at baseline. The receptors derive from an adult who was a healthcare worker with PCR-confirmed SARS-CoV-2 infection or an uninfected control (not recorded which). The CDR3 runs from the conserved cysteine through the conserved F or W. A D gene is named only where the DNA matches it firmly. Only some rows state a clone size, as once, few, many or a class for expanded clones.

>TRBJ1-6|many|TRBV20-1|TRBD1
CSASRQGSNSPLHF
TGCAGTGCTAGCAGACAGGGGTCAAATTCACCCCTCCACTTT
>TRBJ1-1|many|TRBV5-5|.
CASSPLRSPGVGTEAFF
TGTGCCAGCAGCCCCTTGAGGTCCCCGGGCGTGGGCACTGAAGCTTTCTTT
>TRBJ1-1|few|TRBV10-3|.
CAISDPRMRLLLNTEAFF
TGTGCCATCAGTGACCCGAGAATGCGACTCCTCCTGAACACTGAAGCTTTCTTT
>TRBJ2-1|many|TRBV7-2|TRBD2
CASSSQGTSGSNEQFF
TGTGCCAGCAGCTCCCAAGGGACTAGCGGGAGTAATGAGCAGTTCTTC
>TRBJ1-2|few|TRBV7-2|.
CASSKRGKEGYGYTF
TGTGCCAGCAGCAAAAGGGGAAAGGAGGGCTATGGCTACACCTTC
>TRBJ1-5|many|TRBV27|TRBD1
CASTQGDRGFNQPQHF
TGTGCCAGCACCCAGGGGGACAGGGGTTTCAATCAGCCCCAGCATTTT
>TRBJ2-7|many|TRBV28|.
CASQQGWAYEQYF
TGTGCCAGCCAACAGGGTTGGGCCTACGAGCAGTACTTC
>TRBJ1-5|few|TRBV20-1|.
CSATLPNSNQPQHF
TGCAGTGCTACCCTCCCAAATAGCAATCAGCCCCAGCATTTT
>TRBJ2-7|.|TRBV4-1|TRBD2
CASSQVLAGAGEQYF
TGCGCCAGCAGCCAGGTACTAGCGGGAGCCGGCGAGCAGTACTTC
>TRBJ2-2|few|TRBV27|TRBD2
CASSFKAGVFEGIGELFF
TGTGCCAGCAGTTTTAAAGCGGGAGTTTTCGAGGGGATCGGGGAGCTGTTTTTT
>TRBJ2-7|many|TRBV7-8|TRBD2
CASSLGASGITRDYEQYF
TGTGCCAGCAGCTTAGGGGCTAGCGGGATTACTCGGGACTACGAGCAGTACTTC
>TRBJ2-2|.|TRBV19|TRBD2
CASSPGRAAGAGTGELFF
TGTGCCAGTAGCCCAGGCCGGGCAGCGGGGGCAGGCACCGGGGAGCTGTTTTTT
>TRBJ2-3|many|TRBV28|TRBD1
CASNQEKTGGGTDTQYF
TGTGCCAGCAACCAGGAAAAAACAGGGGGCGGGACAGATACGCAGTATTTT
>TRBJ1-1|.|TRBV2|.
CASSTLGPGITEAFF
TGTGCCAGCAGCACCCTGGGACCGGGGATCACTGAAGCTTTCTTT
>TRBJ2-3|.|TRBV5-1|.
CASSLEAITTDTQYF
TGCGCCAGCAGCTTGGAAGCAATCACCACAGATACGCAGTATTTT
>TRBJ1-1|many|TRBV6-1|.
CASSEYYQGGSRARGTEAFF
TGTGCCAGCAGTGAATATTACCAGGGAGGGAGCCGGGCGAGGGGCACTGAAGCTTTCTTT
>TRBJ1-1|.|TRBV6-1|.
CASSEGGVGLAFF
TGTGCCAGCAGTGAGGGGGGCGTCGGACTGGCTTTCTTT
>TRBJ2-1|few|TRBV20-1|.
CSASEGDSSYNEQFF
TGCAGTGCTAGTGAGGGGGATAGCTCCTACAATGAGCAGTTCTTC
>TRBJ2-5|many|TRBV11-2|TRBD2
CASSTGLAGGKETQYF
TGTGCCAGCAGCACCGGACTAGCGGGAGGGAAAGAGACCCAGTACTTC
>TRBJ2-7|many|TRBV28|.
CASSPPPRVPYEQYF
TGTGCCAGCAGTCCGCCCCCCAGGGTGCCCTACGAGCAGTACTTC
>TRBJ2-5|few|TRBV6-6|.
CASSWTLQETQYF
TGTGCCAGCAGTTGGACACTTCAAGAGACCCAGTACTTC
>TRBJ2-4|many|TRBV7-2|TRBD2
CASSPRGVAGAKNIQYF
TGTGCCAGCAGCCCCCGGGGAGTAGCGGGGGCCAAAAACATTCAGTACTTC
>TRBJ2-5|few|TRBV18|.
CASSPFSGQETQYF
TGTGCCAGCTCACCATTCTCCGGCCAAGAGACCCAGTACTTC
>TRBJ1-6|few|TRBV2|TRBD1
CASRDGTGNSPLHF
TGTGCCAGCAGGGACGGGACAGGGAATTCACCCCTCCACTTT
>TRBJ2-7|many|TRBV29-1|TRBD1
CSVEGLTGGDDYEQYF
TGCAGCGTTGAAGGCCTAACAGGGGGCGATGACTACGAGCAGTACTTC
>TRBJ1-1|few|TRBV10-3|TRBD1
CAITPGDRLMNTEAFF
TGTGCCATCACCCCCGGGGACAGGCTTATGAACACTGAAGCTTTCTTT
>TRBJ2-3|many|TRBV6-6|TRBD2
CASSYGPSGNADTQYF
TGTGCCAGCAGTTATGGTCCTAGCGGGAATGCAGATACGCAGTATTTT
>TRBJ2-3|many|TRBV9|.
CASSAGEADTQYF
TGTGCCAGCAGCGCGGGGGAGGCAGATACGCAGTATTTT
>TRBJ2-2|many|TRBV7-3|.
CASSSALTVTGELFF
TGTGCCAGCAGCTCGGCCTTAACGGTCACCGGGGAGCTGTTTTTT